This T cell receptor (beta chain) is from a study of shared T cell receptors in the human thymus. Germline assignment: CDR1 SGHTA and CDR2 FQGNSA. The CDR3 is 15 amino acids. V shed 1 base and J 5 bases; nucleotides not matched to a gene: 5. Profiling relied on immunoSEQ multiplex PCR, and the TCRdb table lists in-frame clones only, not all of them. The sample yields 500,000 to 750,000 clones, 70% to 90% seen once. The data also belong to a second study, concerning human thymus T cells. That report adds: Congenital heart defects were the reason for the corrective surgery that the donors, healthy Finnish infants, were having. The source of the thymus tissue was resections taken during corrective heart surgery. Usage of V and J genes appeared biased in thymic and blood repertoires.

V is TRBV7-2 and J is TRBJ2-5, with 9 positions matching TRBD1. Input material: thymocytes. The receptor's source is a boy less than two years old with a congenital heart defect. CDR3 bases: TGTGCCAGCAGCTTAGGACAGGGGGTTCGGGAGACCCAGTACTTC. Encoded protein: CASSLGQGVRETQYF.